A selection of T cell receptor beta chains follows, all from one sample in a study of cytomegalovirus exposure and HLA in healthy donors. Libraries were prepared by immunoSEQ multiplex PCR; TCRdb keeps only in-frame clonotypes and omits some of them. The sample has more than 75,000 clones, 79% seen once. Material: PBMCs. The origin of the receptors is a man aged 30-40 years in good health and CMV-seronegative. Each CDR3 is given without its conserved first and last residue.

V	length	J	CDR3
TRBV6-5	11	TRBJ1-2	ASTDRGGYGYT
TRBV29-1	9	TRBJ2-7	SVGGENEQY
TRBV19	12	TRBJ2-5	ASSISGVQETQY
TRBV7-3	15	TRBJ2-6	ASSRRDRGSGANVLT
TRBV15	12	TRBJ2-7	ATSRDPTAYEQY
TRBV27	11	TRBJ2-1	ASRLAGWEEQF
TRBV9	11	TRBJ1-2	ASNPGTLDGYT
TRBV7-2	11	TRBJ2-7	ASSLTGTHEQY
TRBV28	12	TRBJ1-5	ASSPGQGHRPQH
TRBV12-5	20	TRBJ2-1	ASGLDPTPGLAGVRSYNEQF
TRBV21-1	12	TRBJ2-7	ASSKVQPFYEQY
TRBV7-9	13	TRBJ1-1	ASSSRQGRDTEAF
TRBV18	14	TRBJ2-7	ASSPGSGGGTYEQY
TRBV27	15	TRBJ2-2	ASSLDPRTGNTGELF
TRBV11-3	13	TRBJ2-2	ASRAGGPNTGELF
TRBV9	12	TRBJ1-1	ASSTGLENTEAF
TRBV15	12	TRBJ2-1	ATSRDPDRVGLV
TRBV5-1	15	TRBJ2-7	ASSSPGTSGRFYEQY
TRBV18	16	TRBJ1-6	ASSPRATAGGLDSPLH
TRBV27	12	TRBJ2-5	ASSLSSRGETQY
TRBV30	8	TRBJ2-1	AWDIGEQF
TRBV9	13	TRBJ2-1	ASSKSTGSYNEQF
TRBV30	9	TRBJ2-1	AWSGQGEQF
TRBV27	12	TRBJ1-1	ASSSPRGSTEAF
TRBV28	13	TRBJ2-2	ASSFRTGSKGELF
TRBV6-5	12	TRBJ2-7	ASGKPEGSYEQY
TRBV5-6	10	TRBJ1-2	ASSFAGAGYT
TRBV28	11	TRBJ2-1	ASSLNPRDEQF
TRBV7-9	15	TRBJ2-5	ASSSASGKLHQETQY
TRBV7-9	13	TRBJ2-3	ASSSRPSGTDTQY
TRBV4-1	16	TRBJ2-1	ASSLRGGTGGFYNEQF
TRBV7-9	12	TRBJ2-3	ASSSGTTYDTQY
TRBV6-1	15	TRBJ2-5	ASSDYRAIMGAETQY
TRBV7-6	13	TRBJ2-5	ASSPATGGVQTQY
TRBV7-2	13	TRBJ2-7	ASRPPGLAVGEQY
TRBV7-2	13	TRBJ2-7	ASSSGTSGRREQY
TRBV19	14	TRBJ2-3	ASSISQGLYPDTQY
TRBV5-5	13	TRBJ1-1	ASSGRATGWSEAF
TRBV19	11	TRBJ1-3	ASSQTYGNTIY
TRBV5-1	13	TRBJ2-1	ASSMRGFSYNEQF
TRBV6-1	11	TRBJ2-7	ASSERQAYEQY
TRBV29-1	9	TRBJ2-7	SVRQASEQY
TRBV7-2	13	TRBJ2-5	ASRDKRTGQETQY
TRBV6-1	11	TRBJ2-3	ASSVDRSDTQY
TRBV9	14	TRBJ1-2	ASSVGRGQANYGYT
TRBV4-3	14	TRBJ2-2	ASSQESGVGTGELF
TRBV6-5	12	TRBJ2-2	ASSYAGRTGELF
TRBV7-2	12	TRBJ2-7	ASGGEAGSYEQY
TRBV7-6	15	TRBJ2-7	ASSRMGKGALVGEQY
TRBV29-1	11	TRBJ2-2	SVRGGSSGELF
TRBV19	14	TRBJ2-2	ASRDSGFQRTGELF
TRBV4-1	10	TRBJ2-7	ASSQDRYEQY
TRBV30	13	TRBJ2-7	AWSVYGETSYEQY
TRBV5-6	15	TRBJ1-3	ASSLTTQGFSGNTIY
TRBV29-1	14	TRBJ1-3	SVMDRGAISGNTIY
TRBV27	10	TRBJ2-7	ASSLLGAEQY
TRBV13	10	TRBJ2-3	ASSLPTDTQY
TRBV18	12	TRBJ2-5	ASSPKGQVETQY
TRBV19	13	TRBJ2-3	ASSDQAGPTDTQY